This T cell receptor beta chain was sequenced for a study of breast tumors, draining lymph nodes, adjacent tissues. MiXCR was run by TCRdb on the multiplex PCR reads, yielding one entry per CDR3 protein. The table records approximately 100,000 distinct CDR3 sequences, roughly 20% of them present only once. Study observations and caveats: Tumors had less TCR diversity than lymph nodes, more than nontumor tissue. Data only fit, rather than demonstrated, lymph node origin of most tumor T cells.

The lymph nodes were axillary draining lymph nodes from breast cancer patients. Many counts were recorded for this clonotype. Antigen specificity is unknown. V was pared by 4 bases and J by 6 bases, with 9 bases of the junction left unmatched. This CDR3 has 15 residues. Germline V lookup: CDR1 SGHRS, CDR2 YFSETQ. The clonotype comes from a female donor with breast cancer. Some clones in this sample may be carry-over from other donors' samples. Input material: axillary lymph node tissue. The V gene is TRBV5-1, the J gene TRBJ1-5; 8 nucleotides match TRBD1. The chain's CDR3 is CASSPETGVGQPQHF. Here the CDR3 DNA reads TGCGCCAGCAGCCCAGAGACAGGGGTCGGTCAGCCCCAGCATTTT.